Sequencing of this T cell receptor (beta chain) was carried out in a study of graft-versus-host responses after intestinal transplantation. Study in general: Anti-thymocyte globulin served as induction for all recipients, who then took tacrolimus and steroids for 3 to 4 years.

The CDR3 has 14 residues. Germline V gene data show CDR1 as SGHTA and CDR2 as FQGNSA. Trimming took off 6 bases at V and 8 bases at J, with 19 bases between the two ends. Clones were read by immunoSEQ multiplex PCR, and TCRdb kept only the in-frame ones, dropping some. The sample has tens of thousands of clones, around 89% seen once. Overall study results and limits: GvH clones turned up in recipient marrow; some had shown up first in ileum or blood. Some patients had graft-donor T cell macrochimerism. In their allografts, the ratios of graft-versus-host to host-versus-graft T cell clones were high.

Only a few counts were recorded for this clone. What it binds is unknown. The sequence was collected from a human donor who was the organ donor for an intestinal transplant. The sequencing here drew on unstimulated CD4+ T cells sorted from spleen or lymph node cells, taken before transplant. This chain connects TRBV7-2 to TRBJ1-2; D may be TRBD1 (6 bases). CDR3 loop: CASSPSTGNGGYTF. The CDR3 DNA follows: TGTGCCAGCAGTCCCTCGACAGGAAACGGGGGCTACACCTTC.